Only a few counts were recorded for the clone carrying this TCR beta chain. Its antigen is unknown. Looked up from germline, CDR1 is SQVTM and CDR2 is ANQGSEA. Trimming took off 2 bases at V and 5 bases at J, with 15 bases between the two ends. The CDR3 has 14 amino acids. TCRdb re-called the 5' RACE reads through MiXCR, storing one row per CDR3 protein. The sample carries 500,000 to 650,000 distinct CDR3 sequences, 7.1% recorded once. The sample belongs to a study of identical twins. Points from the study as a whole: Cord blood beta clonotypes present at high abundance carried fewer insertions; no such pattern appeared in memory repertoires. A cross-sectional statistical analysis, not follow-up of the same donors, supported the conclusions.

These data were also reused for a study on yellow fever vaccine responses in identical twins.

The TCR comes from a woman between 18 and 30 years old in good health. The gene calls are TRBV29-1 and TRBJ2-5; D uncertain. Sequencing was carried out using PBMCs. CDR3 in DNA: TGCAGCGTTGAACACGACCGGGTGTACGAGACCCAGTACTTC. This encodes CSVEHDRVYETQYF.